The 21 T cell receptor beta chains in this list originate from one sample, sequenced in a study of blood T cell repertoires in COVID-19. Sequenced by immunoSEQ multiplex PCR; TCRdb stores in-frame clones only, minus some. The sample consists of around 28,000 clones, roughly 89% of them appearing once. The sequenced sample consisted of peripheral blood. The receptor set was obtained from a human donor with acute or convalescent COVID-19. The donor label of this sample is uncertain.

This clone was observed a few times. The chain couples TRBV27 to TRBJ2-7; D is possibly TRBD1 (5 bases). Looked up from germline, CDR1 is MNHEY and CDR2 is SMNVEV (reference sequence). Trimming took off 5 bases at V and 7 bases at J, with 12 bases between the two ends. The CDR3 has 12 residues. CDR3 DNA: TGTGCCAGCAGTGGTTTGGGGCGGGAGCAGTACTTC. Translating it yields CASSGLGREQYF.

The genes are TRBV7-6 and TRBJ1-2; the D gene is possibly TRBD1 (6 bases). Trimming took off 5 bases at V and 5 bases at J, with 15 bases between the two ends. The germline CDR1 and CDR2 sequences are SGHVS and FNYEAQ. The CDR3 totals 14 residues. DNA for the CDR3: TGTGCCAGCAGCCAGAACAGGGTGAGGTATGGCTACACCTTC. Amino acid sequence: CASSQNRVRYGYTF.

This chain uses TRBV27 with TRBJ1-3, with D maybe TRBD1 (5 bases). Trimming took 4 bases from V and 0 from J, leaving 10 bases between them. The CDR3 is made up of 15 amino acids. Germline V CDR1 and CDR2: MNHEY, SMNVEV (reference sequence). CDR3 in amino acids: CASSSTGSSGNTIYF. CDR3 nucleotides: TGTGCCAGCAGTTCCACAGGAAGCTCTGGAAACACCATATATTTT.

The chain recombines TRBV24-1 with TRBJ1-5, with no clear D. The CDR3 has 13 amino acids. CDR1 KGHDR and CDR2 SFDVKD come from the germline V gene. The germline V and J ends were trimmed by 4 bases and 11 bases, with 14 bases remaining between them. The CDR3 region has the DNA TGTGCCACCAGTGACCTTCTCCAATCAGCCCAGCATTTT. The encoded protein is CATSDLLQSAQHF.

The chain has TRBV7-9 and TRBJ2-2, with TRBD2 matching 11 bases. J lost 0 bases, V lost 5 bases, and 5 bases had no gene match. CDR1 SEHNR and CDR2 FQNEAQ come from the germline V gene (reference sequence). The length of the CDR3 is 17 residues. The CDR3 region has the DNA TGTGCCAGCAGCGGTCCTAGCGGGGGGCCGAACACCGGGGAGCTGTTTTTT. Translated, it gives CASSGPSGGPNTGELFF.

By share of the sample, this clone is medium-sized. CDR3 nucleotide sequence: TGTGCCAGCAGCTTCGGACAGGGAGATGGGGAGACCCAGTACTTC. Its protein product is CASSFGQGDGETQYF. The rearrangement joins TRBV7-9 to TRBJ2-5, with 8 bases lining up with TRBD1. Germline CDR1 is SEHNR and CDR2 is FQNEAQ (reference sequence). V was clipped by 3 bases and J by 5 bases; unmatched bases: 8. This CDR3 comprises 15 residues.

This clone has a handful of counts. The gene calls are TRBV6-5 and TRBJ1-2, with a weak D call TRBD1 (5 bases). CDR3 length: 14 amino acids. Germline V gives CDR1 MNHEY, CDR2 SVGAGI. The V end lost 7 bases, the J end lost 4 bases, and 16 bases lay between the germline ends. The CDR3 bases are TGTGCCAGCAACCCCCAAGGGGATATCTATGGCTACACCTTC. This sequence encodes CASNPQGDIYGYTF.

J is TRBJ2-1 and V is TRBV7-8; 8 bases line up with TRBD2. Germline-derived CDR1 and CDR2 are SGHVS and FQNEAQ. This CDR3 contains 17 residues. V was clipped by 1 base and J by 7 bases; unmatched bases: 12. CDR3 region: CASSLGRRGGKLNEQFF. As DNA, the CDR3 is TGTGCCAGCAGCTTAGGGAGACGCGGGGGGAAGTTGAATGAGCAGTTCTTC.

The chain carries TRBV30 and TRBJ1-2, with 8 positions matching TRBD1. The CDR3 is 16 residues long. CDR1 GTSNPN and CDR2 SVGIG come from the germline V gene (reference sequence). The V segment lost 0 bases and the J segment 8 bases; nucleotides outside the gene matches: 14. CDR3 in amino acids: CAWSVMRTGKVGGYTF. As DNA, the CDR3 is TGTGCCTGGAGTGTAATGCGGACAGGGAAGGTTGGAGGCTACACCTTC.

This sequence joins TRBV5-1 and TRBJ1-2, with 11 bases that match TRBD1. Germline CDR1 reads SGHRS; CDR2 reads YFSETQ. The CDR3 is 16 residues long. V lost 3 bases and J lost 8; bases outside the gene matches: 12. DNA for the CDR3: TGCGCCAGCAGCTCTCAAGCCGGGACAGGGGGTAACGGCTACACCTTC. Translated: CASSSQAGTGGNGYTF.

The chain carries TRBV7-9 and TRBJ2-2; D might be TRBD1 (5 bases). This CDR3 comprises 16 residues. V lost 7 bases, J lost 1 base, and 16 bases lay in between. The germline CDR1 and CDR2 sequences are SEHNR and FQNEAQ (reference sequence). DNA for the CDR3: TGTGCCAGCACCAACCCCACAGGCATGAACACCGGGGAGCTGTTTTTT. Its translation is CASTNPTGMNTGELFF.

The rearrangement links TRBV6-6 to TRBJ2-1; TRBD1 matches at 9 bases. Germline V gene data show CDR1 as MNHNY and CDR2 as SVGAGI (reference sequence). The CDR3 covers 16 residues. V gave up 2 bases and J gave up 0 bases; unmatched junction bases: 2. CDR3 residues: CASSYAGQGSYNEQFF. CDR3 DNA: TGTGCCAGCAGTTACGCGGGACAGGGCTCCTACAATGAGCAGTTCTTC.

This chain uses TRBV6-1 with TRBJ1-2; no firm D call. V shed 5 bases and J shed 2 bases, with 6 bases lying between them. The V gene's germline CDR1 is MNHNS and CDR2 SASEGT. The CDR3 is 12 residues long. Here the CDR3 DNA reads TGTGCCAGCAGTTCCGGGAACTATGGCTACACCTTC. It codes for CASSSGNYGYTF.

The chain joins TRBV5-4 to TRBJ2-3; 8 bases align to TRBD2. Germline V CDR1 and CDR2: SGHNT, YYREEE (reference sequence). The length of the CDR3 is 14 residues. With 4 bases clipped from V and 2 bases from J, the junction kept 3 bases outside the gene matches. The CDR3 sequence is CASSRGGFTDTQYF. The CDR3 DNA reads as TGTGCCAGCAGCCGGGGGGGGTTCACAGATACGCAGTATTTT.

The chain carries TRBV18 and TRBJ2-2; TRBD1 agrees at 9 bases. The CDR3 has 15 residues. V dropped 3 bases and J dropped 1; count of bases not matched to a gene: 0. Germline V gene sequence: CDR1 KGHSH, CDR2 LQKENI. The CDR3 bases are TGTGCCAGCTCACCGGGACAGGGGAACACCGGGGAGCTGTTTTTT. The encoded protein is CASSPGQGNTGELFF. Complete variable domain (other parts from reference TRBV18 and TRBJ2-2): NAGVMQNPRHLVRRRGQEARLRCSPMKGHSHVYWYRQLPEEGLKFMVYLQKENIIDESGMPKERFSAEFPKEGPSILRIQQVVRGDSAAYFCASSPGQGNTGELFFGEGSRLTVL.

This clone was found once. V and J are TRBV15 and TRBJ2-1, with D perhaps matching TRBD1 (6 bases). There are 17 residues in the CDR3. In germline, CDR1 is LNHNV, CDR2 YYDKDF (reference sequence). V shed 2 bases and J shed 2 bases, with 16 bases lying between them. This CDR3 is CATSRNTGRVPYNEQFF. The CDR3 DNA reads as TGTGCCACCAGCAGAAACACAGGGAGAGTCCCCTACAATGAGCAGTTCTTC.

The chain is built from TRBV28 and TRBJ2-4, with D tentatively TRBD1 (6 bases). CDR3 length equals 14 residues. V was cut by 5 bases and J by 5 bases, with 13 bases left in between. CDR1 and CDR2 (germline): MDHEN, SYDVKM. In DNA, the CDR3 is TGTGCCAGCAGTCCAGGGGCCAGCCAAAACATTCAGTACTTC. The encoded protein is CASSPGASQNIQYF.

The rearrangement joins TRBV27 to TRBJ2-1, with 11 bases matching TRBD2. Germline V gene sequence: CDR1 MNHEY, CDR2 SMNVEV (reference sequence). This CDR3 comprises 16 residues. The junction had 11 bases not matched to a gene; V was cut back by 6 bases and J by 7 bases. CDR3 loop: CASSSPLIAGGNEQFF. The CDR3 DNA reads TGTGCCAGCAGCTCCCCCCTAATAGCGGGGGGGAATGAGCAGTTCTTC.

This chain links TRBV19 with TRBJ1-1; 7 bases line up with TRBD1. Trimming removed 7 bases from V and 0 bases from J; junction bases left unmatched: 8. The CDR3 extends over 15 amino acids. Germline CDR1 and CDR2: LNHDA and SQIVND (reference sequence). The CDR3 reads CASKLDRVLNTEAFF. The CDR3 DNA is TGTGCCAGTAAACTTGACAGGGTGTTGAACACTGAAGCTTTCTTT.

The CDR3: CASSVTSATRGDTQYF. CDR3 coding DNA: TGTGCCAGCAGCGTCACTAGCGCAACGAGGGGAGATACGCAGTATTTT. The rearrangement links TRBV9 to TRBJ2-3, with 7 bases identical to TRBD2. Germline V CDR1 and CDR2: SGDLS, YYNGEE. With 2 bases clipped from V and 5 bases from J, the junction kept 11 bases outside the gene matches. The CDR3 is 16 residues long.

The chain combines TRBV28 with TRBJ1-5; D unclear. The CDR3 spans 15 residues. Per the germline V gene, CDR1 is MDHEN and CDR2 is SYDVKM. The V and J ends lost 5 bases and 6 bases respectively, with 17 bases between them. CDR3 protein: CASSASGSPAQPQHF. The CDR3, as DNA: TGTGCCAGCAGTGCTAGCGGTTCTCCCGCTCAGCCCCAGCATTTT.